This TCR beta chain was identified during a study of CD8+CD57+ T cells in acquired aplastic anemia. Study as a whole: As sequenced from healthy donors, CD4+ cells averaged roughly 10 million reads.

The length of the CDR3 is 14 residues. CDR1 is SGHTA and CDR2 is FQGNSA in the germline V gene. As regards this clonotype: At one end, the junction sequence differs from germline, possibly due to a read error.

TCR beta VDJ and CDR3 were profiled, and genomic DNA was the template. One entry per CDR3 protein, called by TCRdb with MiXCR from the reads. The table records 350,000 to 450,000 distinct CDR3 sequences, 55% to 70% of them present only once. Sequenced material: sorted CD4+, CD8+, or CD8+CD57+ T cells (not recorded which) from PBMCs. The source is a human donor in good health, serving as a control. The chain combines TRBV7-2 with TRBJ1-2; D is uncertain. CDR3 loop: CASSFGRVDCSCNF. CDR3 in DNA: TGTGCCAGCAGCTTCGGCCGGGTTGACTGTAGCTGCAACTTC.